The entry below gives a single TCR beta chain sequence along with its context. This sample was included in a study of blood T cell repertoires in COVID-19. Repertoires were generated with immunoSEQ multiplex PCR, while TCRdb's copy carries only in-frame clones and drops some. Here the sample spans over 150,000 clones, 65% to 85% being singletons. It was during active infection that Seattle patients were enrolled and then longitudinally followed. The CDR3 has 18 residues. V was pared by 5 bases and J by 4 bases, with 26 bases between. Germline V gene data show CDR1 as SGHAT and CDR2 as FQNNGV. This TCR was sampled from a middle-aged woman with COVID-19, enrolled during active disease. This sequence joins TRBV11-2 and TRBJ1-1; no definite D call. The sample taken for sequencing was peripheral blood. The CDR3 DNA reads as TGTGCCAGCAGCCCCCCCGTTCGGGCCCAAGGGAGAGCCACTGAAGCTTTCTTT. Protein: CASSPPVRAQGRATEAFF.